The 30 T cell receptor beta chains below were found in one sample sequenced in a study of shared clonotypes between healthy human individuals. TCRdb keeps only in-frame clones here, not all; method: immunoSEQ multiplex PCR. The data show some 2.3 million clones, approximately 95% seen once. The sequenced material came from naive CD4+ T cells from PBMCs. Subset here: CD45RA+ positively selected. All receptors come from a man between 18 and 35 years old in good health. Some clones in this sample may be carry-over from other donors' samples.

The chain joins TRBV5-1 to TRBJ2-1; 10 bases are a match to TRBD2. This CDR3 has 19 amino acids. Unmatched junction bases numbered 10, after V lost 0 bases and J lost 1 base. The V gene's germline CDR1 is SGHRS and CDR2 YFSETQ. CDR3 coding DNA: TGCGCCAGCAGCTTGGAGCCGGGACTAGCGTTCCGTTCCTACAATGAGCAGTTCTTC. It codes for CASSLEPGLAFRSYNEQFF.

The V call is TRBV5-1, the J call TRBJ1-3, with D hard to call. The V and J ends lost 5 bases and 4 bases respectively, with 16 bases between them. Germline CDR1 is SGHRS and CDR2 is YFSETQ. The CDR3 has 15 residues. CDR3 loop: CASSRDSVDGNTIYF. The CDR3 DNA reads TGCGCCAGCAGTAGAGATTCGGTGGACGGAAACACCATATATTTT.

The chain carries TRBV6-1 and TRBJ2-7; 7 bases are shared with TRBD2. The CDR3 length is 17 residues. V was clipped by 2 bases and J by 0 bases; unmatched bases: 10. Germline V gene data show CDR1 as MNHNS and CDR2 as SASEGT. The CDR3 region has the DNA TGTGCCAGCAGTGAAAGGAGAGCTAGCGGATTCTCCTACGAGCAGTACTTC. Translating gives CASSERRASGFSYEQYF.

This clone was found a few times. The chain has TRBV20-1 and TRBJ2-5; D might be TRBD1 (6 bases). Trimming stripped 7 bases from V and 4 bases from J, with 10 bases between. The CDR3 loop spans 11 amino acids. CDR1 and CDR2 (germline): DFQATT, SNEGSKA (reference sequence). The CDR3 loop reads CSVEGGETQYF. CDR3 in DNA: TGCAGTGTCGAAGGGGGAGAGACCCAGTACTTC.

This clone was counted once. The J gene is TRBJ2-2, the V gene TRBV19, with 10 bases matching TRBD2. The CDR3 spans 15 residues. Per germline, CDR1 LNHDA and CDR2 SQIVND (reference sequence). Losses at the gene ends were 6 bases for V and 13 bases for J; bases not matched to a gene: 14. CDR3 nucleotide sequence: TGTGCCAGTAGACCAGGGGGACTAGCGTTACCGGGGCTGTTTTTT. Translating it yields CASRPGGLALPGLFF.

The chain carries TRBV4-3 and TRBJ2-1, with 8 bases fitting TRBD2. Germline V gives CDR1 LGHNA, CDR2 YSLEER. V gave up 0 bases and J gave up 6 bases; unmatched junction bases: 10. The CDR3 totals 17 residues. CDR3 nucleotide sequence: TGCGCCAGCAGCCAAGAAAGGGGCGGGAGGCTTCCCAATGAGCAGTTCTTC. Translating gives CASSQERGGRLPNEQFF.

The chain links TRBV5-1 to TRBJ1-2; 10 bases are shared with TRBD1. Germline V gene sequence: CDR1 SGHRS, CDR2 YFSETQ. The CDR3 spans 15 residues. With 5 bases clipped from V and 2 bases from J, the junction kept 6 bases outside the gene matches. The CDR3, as DNA: TGCGCCAGCAGGGGGACAGGGGCTATGAACTATGGCTACACCTTC. This codes for CASRGTGAMNYGYTF.

This clone is a singleton in its sample. J is TRBJ2-1 and V is TRBV18, with 11 bases aligning to TRBD2. This CDR3 has 17 amino acids. Trimming at V came to 3 bases and at J to 4 bases, leaving 8 bases not matched to a gene. Germline lookup yields CDR1 KGHSH and CDR2 LQKENI. CDR3 bases: TGTGCCAGCTCACCGACTACTAGCGGGAGTTTTTACAATGAGCAGTTCTTC. Its protein product is CASSPTTSGSFYNEQFF.

This rearrangement joins TRBV7-9 to TRBJ1-2; D unresolved. Per the germline V gene, CDR1 is SEHNR and CDR2 is FQNEAQ (reference sequence). Trimming cost V 2 bases and J 0 bases, with 7 bases left between them. The CDR3 contains 14 residues. The CDR3 region has the DNA TGTGCCAGCAGCTTAAAACAGTCTAACTATGGCTACACCTTC. Amino acids: CASSLKQSNYGYTF.

This clone was detected only a few times. The chain is built from TRBV15 and TRBJ1-5; D is possibly TRBD1 (5 bases). This CDR3 comprises 16 residues. V was clipped by 3 bases and J by 0 bases, with 12 bases between them. Germline loops: CDR1 LNHNV, CDR2 YYDKDF (reference sequence). The CDR3 DNA reads as TGTGCCACCAGCAGTAAGTCAGGGTATAGCAATCAGCCCCAGCATTTT. The encoded protein is CATSSKSGYSNQPQHF.

The V gene is TRBV19, the J gene TRBJ1-2; D gene ambiguous. The CDR3 runs to 15 residues. V was cut by 7 bases and J by 1 base, with 16 bases left in between. CDR1 and CDR2 (germline): LNHDA, SQIVND (reference sequence). In DNA form, the CDR3 reads TGTGCCAGTAAGGTCACGGCTGTCTATAACTATGGCTACACCTTC. Translation: CASKVTAVYNYGYTF. Filled out from reference TRBV19 and TRBJ1-2, the complete variable domain reads DGGITQSPKYLFRKEGQNVTLSCEQNLNHDAMYWYRQDPGQGLRLIYYSQIVNDFQKGDIAEGYSVSREKKESFPLTVTSAQKNPTAFYLCASKVTAVYNYGYTFGSGTRLTVV.

Concerning this clone: Other DNA sequences in this specimen translate into the identical CDR3. V gene TRBV5-1 combines with J gene TRBJ1-1; tentatively, D is TRBD1 (5 bases). Deletions cut 2 bases from V and 0 bases from J, with 8 bases between. CDR1 and CDR2 (germline): SGHRS, YFSETQ. The CDR3 contains 14 residues. CDR3 sequence reads: CASSFRGLNTEAFF. Here the CDR3 DNA reads TGCGCCAGCAGCTTTAGGGGACTGAACACTGAAGCTTTCTTT.

The genes are TRBV5-6 and TRBJ2-5, with TRBD1 matching over 8 bases. The CDR3 spans 15 residues. Unmatched junction bases numbered 9, after V lost 4 bases and J lost 4 bases. The germline V gene encodes CDR1 SGHDT and CDR2 YYEEEE. The CDR3 reads CASSTGQGSPETQYF. CDR3 nucleotides: TGTGCCAGCAGCACCGGACAGGGAAGCCCAGAGACCCAGTACTTC. Full variable domain (remainder filled in from reference TRBV5-6 and TRBJ2-5): DAGVTQSPTHLIKTRGQQVTLRCSPKSGHDTVSWYQQALGQGPQFIFQYYEEEERQRGNFPDRFSGHQFPNYSSELNVNALLLGDSALYLCASSTGQGSPETQYFGPGTRLLVL.

The rearrangement links TRBV7-2 to TRBJ1-2, with 8 bases aligning to TRBD1. This CDR3 is 14 amino acids long. V shed 5 bases and J 8 bases; nucleotides not matched to a gene: 10. Germline CDR1 is SGHTA and CDR2 is FQGNSA. CDR3 sequence: CASSPTRQGPGYTF. The CDR3 coding sequence is TGTGCCAGCAGCCCAACTCGACAGGGGCCAGGCTACACCTTC.

V is TRBV5-1 and J is TRBJ2-1; 7 bases are shared with TRBD2. CDR3 size: 15 residues. Germline trimming cut 0 bases from V and 13 bases from J; bases unmatched to any gene: 13. Germline values: CDR1 SGHRS, CDR2 YFSETQ. The DNA for the CDR3 is TGCGCCAGCAGCTTGGAGGGAGGGCTTGTACGAGAACAGTTCTTC. This translates into CASSLEGGLVREQFF.

This rearrangement joins TRBV7-3 to TRBJ1-4; TRBD1 is a possible D gene (5 bases). From germline, CDR1 is SGHTA and CDR2 FQGTGA. Trimming cost V 5 bases and J 7 bases, with 17 bases left between them. The CDR3 spans 15 residues. The CDR3 nucleotides are TGTGCCAGCAGCCGTTCGGCAGGGCCGGGTGAAAAACTGTTTTTT. Translated, it gives CASSRSAGPGEKLFF.

The chain couples TRBV6-4 to TRBJ1-5; the match to TRBD1 covers 7 bases. The CDR3 sequence is 18 residues long. Germline values: CDR1 MRHNA, CDR2 SNTAGT. The junction had 20 bases not matched to a gene; V was cut back by 6 bases and J by 6 bases. The CDR3 DNA sequence: TGTGCCAGCAGATACGGACAGGACCCAAAGTGGAGTAGTCAGCCCCAGCATTTT. Translating gives CASRYGQDPKWSSQPQHF.

V usage is TRBV6-5 and J usage is TRBJ2-4, with D uncertain. The germline V and J ends were trimmed by 4 bases and 10 bases, with 11 bases remaining between them. The CDR3 extends over 12 amino acids. Germline loops: CDR1 MNHEY, CDR2 SVGAGI. CDR3 sequence (DNA): TGTGCCAGCAGTTCCCCTCCCGGAATTCAGTACTTC. Its protein is CASSSPPGIQYF.

V gene TRBV5-1 combines with J gene TRBJ2-7; 13 bases fit TRBD2. Germline V lookup: CDR1 SGHRS, CDR2 YFSETQ. The CDR3 is made up of 16 amino acids. The ends lost 3 bases at V and 0 bases at J; junction bases unmatched: 3. The DNA for the CDR3 is TGCGCCAGCAGCTGGGGACTAGCGGGAAGCTCCTACGAGCAGTACTTC. Amino acids: CASSWGLAGSSYEQYF. Supplemented by reference TRBV5-1 and TRBJ2-7, the full variable domain reads KAGVTQTPRYLIKTRGQQVTLSCSPISGHRSVSWYQQTPGQGLQFLFEYFSETQRNKGNFPGRFSGRQFSNSRSEMNVSTLELGDSALYLCASSWGLAGSSYEQYFGPGTRLTVT.

J is TRBJ2-3 and V is TRBV5-1, with 7 nucleotides matching TRBD2. J was trimmed by 5 bases and V by 4 bases; bases with no gene match: 10. The CDR3 has 15 residues. Germline V CDR1 and CDR2: SGHRS, YFSETQ. This CDR3 reads CASSPGGGLGDTQYF. CDR3 sequence (DNA): TGCGCCAGCAGCCCGGGGGGAGGTTTAGGAGATACGCAGTATTTT. Full variable domain (outside the CDR3, taken from reference TRBV5-1 and TRBJ2-3): KAGVTQTPRYLIKTRGQQVTLSCSPISGHRSVSWYQQTPGQGLQFLFEYFSETQRNKGNFPGRFSGRQFSNSRSEMNVSTLELGDSALYLCASSPGGGLGDTQYFGPGTRLTVL.

V is TRBV29-1 and J is TRBJ2-1, with TRBD2 as a possible D gene (6 bases). V lost 5 bases and J 8 bases, leaving 13 bases between the germline ends. This CDR3 comprises 12 residues. Looked up from germline, CDR1 is SQVTM and CDR2 is ANQGSEA. The CDR3 region has the DNA TGCAGCGTTCCGGGGGACGGCGATGAGCAGTTCTTC. Translating gives CSVPGDGDEQFF.

The chain employs TRBV5-1 and TRBJ1-2; D remains unclear. V was clipped by 4 bases and J by 4 bases, with 14 bases between them. CDR1 is SGHRS and CDR2 is YFSETQ in the germline V gene. The CDR3 covers 14 residues. CDR3 protein: CASSPEPMSYGYTF. CDR3 in DNA: TGCGCCAGCAGCCCCGAACCCATGTCCTATGGCTACACCTTC. Supplemented by reference TRBV5-1 and TRBJ1-2, the full variable domain reads KAGVTQTPRYLIKTRGQQVTLSCSPISGHRSVSWYQQTPGQGLQFLFEYFSETQRNKGNFPGRFSGRQFSNSRSEMNVSTLELGDSALYLCASSPEPMSYGYTFGSGTRLTVV.

The rearrangement uses TRBV7-2 and TRBJ2-1; D is perhaps TRBD2 (5 bases). This CDR3 comprises 15 residues. In germline, CDR1 is SGHTA, CDR2 FQGNSA. V lost 6 bases and J lost 5, with 17 bases in between. The CDR3, as DNA: TGTGCCAGCAGTCCAACTAGGATTCTAAACAATGAGCAGTTCTTC. Protein sequence: CASSPTRILNNEQFF.

A remark on this clone: The same CDR3 can be traced to other DNA sequences in this sample. V usage is TRBV5-1 and J usage is TRBJ2-3, with 8 bases matching TRBD2. Germline CDR1 SGHRS, CDR2 YFSETQ. Trimming at V came to 0 bases and at J to 6 bases, leaving 6 bases not matched to a gene. This CDR3 is 15 amino acids long. CDR3 nucleotides: TGCGCCAGCAGCTTGGCCGGGACGGGAGGGGATACGCAGTATTTT. Its translation is CASSLAGTGGDTQYF.

This clone was picked up a small number of times. The V call is TRBV6-5, the J call TRBJ2-1; 11 bases agree with TRBD2. The CDR3 contains 15 residues. Per germline, CDR1 MNHEY and CDR2 SVGAGI. J lost 9 bases, V lost 6 bases, and 10 bases had no gene match. The CDR3 spells CASSLTSGSRVEQFF. In DNA, the CDR3 is TGTGCCAGCAGCCTCACTAGCGGGAGCCGAGTTGAGCAGTTCTTC.

This chain links TRBV2 with TRBJ2-3; unclear D gene. This CDR3 contains 16 residues. Germline values: CDR1 SNHLY, CDR2 FYNNEI. Deletions cut 8 bases from V and 0 bases from J, with 18 bases between. This CDR3 is CASRTDEAVSTDTQYF. For the CDR3, the DNA is TGTGCCAGCCGCACGGATGAGGCAGTTAGCACAGATACGCAGTATTTT.

Regarding this clone: This sample also contains other DNA sequences that code for the same CDR3. The chain recombines TRBV7-6 with TRBJ1-1; no clear D gene. Per the germline V gene, CDR1 is SGHVS and CDR2 is FNYEAQ. The CDR3 covers 13 residues. V was cut by 2 bases and J by 0 bases, with 4 bases left in between. The CDR3 here is CASSLQVNTEAFF. CDR3 in DNA: TGTGCCAGCAGCTTACAGGTGAACACTGAAGCTTTCTTT.

V is TRBV10-3 and J is TRBJ1-1; 8 bases map to TRBD1. CDR3 length equals 14 residues. Germline CDR1 ENHRY, CDR2 SYGVKD. Germline trimming cut 7 bases from V and 1 base from J; bases unmatched to any gene: 5. The CDR3 region has the DNA TGTGCCATCACTCTGGACAGGGAGAACACTGAAGCTTTCTTT. As protein: CAITLDRENTEAFF.

The rearrangement joins TRBV10-3 to TRBJ2-2; D is perhaps TRBD1 (5 bases). Trimming took off 4 bases at V and 2 bases at J, with 8 bases between the two ends. The germline V gene encodes CDR1 ENHRY and CDR2 SYGVKD. This CDR3 has 14 residues. The CDR3 protein is CAISGQGNTGELFF. In nucleotides, the CDR3 is TGTGCCATCAGTGGGCAGGGTAACACCGGGGAGCTGTTTTTT.

Turning to this clone: Other nucleotide sequences from this sample produce the same CDR3. The chain has TRBV5-1 and TRBJ2-2; D possibly corresponds to TRBD2 (6 bases). This CDR3 comprises 15 residues. Trimming shortened V by 7 bases and J by 0 bases, and 13 bases separated the two germline ends. Germline V gives CDR1 SGHRS, CDR2 YFSETQ. CDR3 in DNA: TGCGCCAGCTCCACCGGGACTGCGAACACCGGGGAGCTGTTTTTT. This codes for CASSTGTANTGELFF.